The clone carrying this T cell receptor beta chain came up many times. Its antigen is still unknown. A draw of 5 to 7 milliliters of peripheral blood took place at each of two time points. This record comes from a study of prognosis after radiotherapy for stage I lung cancer. Turning to the study itself: In some eleven patients the tumors were adenocarcinoma, and in 7 or 8 they were squamous cell carcinoma. Findings and caveats of the study: Lower post-radiation Shannon entropy was seen in patients who went on to develop distant metastases.

Genomic DNA was the source, and TCR beta CDR3 was amplified from it by two-round multiplex PCR. It was primers specific to each TRBV and TRBJ gene that first-round PCR used. One entry per CDR3 protein, called by TCRdb with MiXCR from the multiplex PCR reads. The sample shows approximately 20,000 distinct CDR3 sequences, around 24% of them seen only once. V dropped 4 bases and J dropped 4 bases, with 8 bases sitting between them. CDR3 length equals 13 residues. Germline V gives CDR1 SNHLY, CDR2 FYNNEI. The sample consisted of PBMCs, taken before or after stereotactic body radiation therapy (not recorded which). The clonotype was recovered from a donor of 50 years or more with non-small cell lung cancer. The chain recombines TRBV2 with TRBJ1-5; D unclear. CDR3 in amino acids: CASSVLVNQPQHF. The CDR3 DNA reads TGTGCCAGCAGTGTACTAGTTAATCAGCCCCAGCATTTT.